Below are 25 T cell receptor beta chains sequenced from a single sample in a study of shared clonotypes between healthy human individuals. Here immunoSEQ multiplex PCR was the method, and the copy in TCRdb shows in-frame clones only, minus some. The sample carries about 1.1 million clones, 75% to 85% recorded once. Sequencing used memory CD4+ T cells from PBMCs. Subset described: CD45RA-negative fraction. The receptors come from a man younger than 30 in good health. Some clones in this sample may be carry-over from other donors' samples.

V gene TRBV7-2 combines with J gene TRBJ2-2; D possibly corresponds to TRBD2 (6 bases). This CDR3 region has 17 residues. The germline V and J ends were trimmed by 5 bases and 4 bases, with 20 bases remaining between them. Germline-derived CDR1 and CDR2 are SGHTA and FQGNSA. CDR3: CASSHRLTSSSTGELFF. The CDR3 DNA is TGTGCCAGCAGCCACCGACTCACTAGCTCGTCCACCGGGGAGCTGTTTTTT.

This sequence joins TRBV18 and TRBJ2-2; TRBD1 matches 9 bases. The germline V gene encodes CDR1 KGHSH and CDR2 LQKENI. Losses at the gene ends were 5 bases for V and 11 bases for J; bases not matched to a gene: 6. This CDR3 contains 13 residues. The CDR3 reads CASSWDRAVELFF. In DNA, the CDR3 is TGTGCCAGCTCATGGGACAGGGCGGTCGAGCTGTTTTTT.

V gene TRBV27 combines with J gene TRBJ2-5, with 8 positions matching TRBD1. The V gene's germline CDR1 is MNHEY and CDR2 SMNVEV (reference sequence). There are 14 residues in the CDR3. With 6 bases clipped from V and 2 bases from J, the junction kept 5 bases outside the gene matches. The DNA for the CDR3 is TGTGCCAGCAGCCCCCGACAGGGGCAAGAGACCCAGTACTTC. Protein: CASSPRQGQETQYF.

The rearrangement links TRBV7-9 to TRBJ2-1; 9 bases map to TRBD2. CDR1 SEHNR and CDR2 FQNEAQ come from the germline V gene (reference sequence). This CDR3 is built from 15 residues. The J segment lost 5 bases and the V segment lost 5 bases, leaving 7 bases of the junction unmatched. CDR3 nucleotides: TGTGCCAGCAGCCCCGGTAGCGGGAGAAACAATGAGCAGTTCTTC. This encodes CASSPGSGRNNEQFF.

The chain combines TRBV11-3 with TRBJ2-1; 9 positions match TRBD2. After removal of 1 base from V and 12 bases from J, the junction contained 13 bases not matched to a gene. Germline values: CDR1 SGHNT, CDR2 YENEEA. The CDR3 consists of 16 residues. Here the CDR3 DNA reads TGTGCCAGCAGCTTAGGAGGGACTAGCTCCTACGGGGGGCAGTTCTTC. This encodes CASSLGGTSSYGGQFF.

The V and J genes are TRBV9 and TRBJ1-1; TRBD1 agrees at 10 bases. Germline V gene data show CDR1 as SGDLS and CDR2 as YYNGEE. This CDR3 contains 17 residues. Trimming took 3 bases from V and 0 from J; bases not matched to a gene: 8. DNA of the CDR3: TGTGCCAGCAGCGCCTCCGGGACAGGGGCGCTGAACACTGAAGCTTTCTTT. The encoded protein is CASSASGTGALNTEAFF.

The chain couples TRBV6-8 to TRBJ1-1, with TRBD1 matching 9 bases. Germline V gene lookup returns CDR1 MNHGY and CDR2 SAAAGT. V lost 0 bases to trimming and J lost 3 bases; unmatched junction nucleotides: 11. CDR3 length: 18 amino acids. The CDR3 spells CASSYSGTGFSGHTEAFF. The CDR3 region has the DNA TGTGCCAGCAGTTACTCGGGGACAGGGTTTTCCGGGCACACTGAAGCTTTCTTT.

This clone was seen only once. V is TRBV7-2 and J is TRBJ2-1; 8 positions agree with TRBD2. Trimming cost V 4 bases and J 7 bases; bases outside gene matches: 9. Germline lookup yields CDR1 SGHTA and CDR2 FQGNSA. The CDR3 contains 15 residues. CDR3 coding DNA: TGTGCCAGCAGCTCAGGGTTAGCGGGACTGAATGAGCAGTTCTTC. This encodes CASSSGLAGLNEQFF.

This clone occurred once. V gene TRBV6-5 combines with J gene TRBJ2-7; perhaps D is TRBD1 or TRBD2 (5 bases each). The length of the CDR3 is 15 residues. The germline V gene has CDR1 MNHEY and CDR2 SVGAGI. The ends were cut back, 0 bases at V and 2 bases at J, with 11 bases in the middle. Written as DNA, the CDR3 is TGTGCCAGCAGTTACTCGGGACCGCAGGCCTACGAGCAGTACTTC. Its translation: CASSYSGPQAYEQYF.

The chain carries TRBV28 and TRBJ2-7; TRBD2 matches at 8 bases. The CDR3 runs to 13 residues. The J segment lost 4 bases and the V segment lost 8 bases, leaving 7 bases of the junction unmatched. Germline lookup yields CDR1 MDHEN and CDR2 SYDVKM. The CDR3 region is CASDTSGRYEQYF. CDR3 sequence (DNA): TGTGCCAGCGATACTAGCGGACGATACGAGCAGTACTTC.

V usage is TRBV4-1 and J usage is TRBJ1-1; D is perhaps TRBD1 (5 bases). CDR1 and CDR2 (germline): MGHRA, YSYEKL. With 4 bases removed from V and 6 bases from J, the gap between germline ends came to 9 bases. The CDR3 covers 12 residues. The CDR3 nucleotides are TGCGCCAGCAGCCGGCGAGGGGCTGAAGCTTTCTTT. It encodes CASSRRGAEAFF.

CDR3 bases: TGTGCTAGTGGCCCCGATATAGACACCATATATTTT. It is translated as CASGPDIDTIYF. The rearrangement joins TRBV12-5 to TRBJ1-3; D is unresolved. V lost 6 bases and J lost 8, with 11 bases in between. This CDR3 is built from 12 residues. The V gene's germline CDR1 is LGHNT and CDR2 FRNRAP.

The DNA of the CDR3 is TGTGCCAGCAGCGCCCGACTAGCGGGAACCCATAGCACAGATACGCAGTATTTT. This sequence encodes CASSARLAGTHSTDTQYF. V is TRBV9 and J is TRBJ2-3, with 11 bases matching TRBD2. The CDR3 is made up of 18 amino acids. Germline assignment: CDR1 SGDLS and CDR2 YYNGEE. With 3 bases clipped from V and 0 bases from J, the junction kept 9 bases outside the gene matches.

In this sample, this clone turned up once. This sequence joins TRBV18 and TRBJ2-2, with D possibly TRBD1 on 5 matching bases. CDR3 size: 16 residues. Germline CDR1 KGHSH, CDR2 LQKENI. V was pared by 0 bases and J by 4 bases, with 12 bases between. The CDR3 coding sequence is TGTGCCAGCTCACCACCGCGCAGGGATGGCACCGGGGAGCTGTTTTTT. Translated, it gives CASSPPRRDGTGELFF.

In this sample, this clone turned up once. The genes are TRBV28 and TRBJ1-2; TRBD1 matches 10 bases. V lost 1 base and J lost 13; bases outside the gene matches: 9. The CDR3 has 14 residues. Looked up from germline, CDR1 is MDHEN and CDR2 is SYDVKM. The CDR3 sequence is CASSLYATGGVFTF. The CDR3 nucleotides are TGTGCCAGCAGTTTATACGCGACAGGGGGCGTTTTCACCTTC.

This chain joins TRBV30 and TRBJ2-1; D not resolved. The CDR3 extends over 12 amino acids. V was cut by 1 base and J by 6 bases, with 7 bases left in between. The germline V gene encodes CDR1 GTSNPN and CDR2 SVGIG (reference sequence). The CDR3 DNA reads as TGTGCCTGGAGTGGGGTTTTCAATGAGCAGTTCTTC. Protein: CAWSGVFNEQFF.

CDR3 sequence reads: CASSFPTGGTDTQYF. CDR3 sequence (DNA): TGTGCCAGCAGTTTCCCCACAGGGGGCACAGATACGCAGTATTTT. The chain combines TRBV27 with TRBJ2-3; 7 nucleotides agree with TRBD1. CDR1 is MNHEY, CDR2 SMNVEV, per germline (reference sequence). With 3 bases clipped from V and 1 base from J, the junction kept 4 bases outside the gene matches. The CDR3 is made up of 15 amino acids.

The chain couples TRBV9 to TRBJ2-3, with a possible D match to TRBD2 (7 bases). Germline-derived CDR1 and CDR2 are SGDLS and YYNGEE. The CDR3 contains 14 residues. The ends were cut back, 8 bases at V and 3 bases at J, with 16 bases in the middle. CDR3: CASGGASRTDTQYF. CDR3 bases: TGTGCCAGTGGGGGGGCCTCTCGGACAGATACGCAGTATTTT.

The chain recombines TRBV6-6 with TRBJ2-5, with TRBD1 matching 7 bases. CDR1 is MNHNY, CDR2 SVGAGI, per germline (reference sequence). With 6 bases clipped from V and 3 bases from J, the junction kept 13 bases outside the gene matches. CDR3 size: 16 residues. CDR3: CASSHGRRGLEETQYF. The CDR3 DNA follows: TGTGCCAGCAGCCATGGGAGAAGGGGGCTAGAAGAGACCCAGTACTTC.

The rearrangement links TRBV7-8 to TRBJ1-4; 10 bases agree with TRBD1. The junction had 4 bases not matched to a gene; V was cut back by 4 bases and J by 8 bases. The CDR3 contains 14 residues. Germline values: CDR1 SGHVS, CDR2 FQNEAQ. The CDR3 spells CASSWDRGGEKLFF. CDR3 DNA sequence: TGTGCCAGCAGCTGGGACAGGGGAGGCGAAAAACTGTTTTTT.

The count of this clone is one. V usage is TRBV28 and J usage is TRBJ2-3; 13 bases line up with TRBD2. The germline V gene has CDR1 MDHEN and CDR2 SYDVKM. V trimming: 2 bases; J trimming: 5 bases; junction bases outside the gene matches: 7. This CDR3 region has 17 residues. Here the CDR3 DNA reads TGTGCCAGCAGTTTACGGACTAGCGGGGGCCCGGGAGATACGCAGTATTTT. Translation gives CASSLRTSGGPGDTQYF.

The rearrangement uses TRBV6-6 and TRBJ1-1; tentatively, D is TRBD1 (6 bases). This CDR3 spans 14 amino acids. The V and J ends lost 5 bases and 1 base respectively, with 11 bases between them. The germline V gene encodes CDR1 MNHNY and CDR2 SVGAGI (reference sequence). DNA for the CDR3: TGTGCCAGCAGTCAGGGGACGGGGAACACTGAAGCTTTCTTT. It codes for CASSQGTGNTEAFF.

On this clone: This CDR3 is also generated by other DNA sequences in the sample. The rearrangement joins TRBV18 to TRBJ2-7; no clear D. The V gene lost 1 base and the J gene lost 2 bases, with 3 bases spanning the gap. CDR1 is KGHSH, CDR2 LQKENI, per germline. The CDR3 is 12 amino acids. CDR3 nucleotide sequence: TGTGCCAGCTCACCACAGACCTACGAGCAGTACTTC. Translating gives CASSPQTYEQYF.

This clone was seen more than once but under ten times. V gene TRBV28 combines with J gene TRBJ2-1; TRBD2 agrees at 8 bases. The germline V gene has CDR1 MDHEN and CDR2 SYDVKM. This CDR3 is built from 18 residues. Trimming removed 3 bases from V and 4 bases from J; junction bases left unmatched: 14. CDR3 in amino acids: CASSFGTRGGKFYNEQFF. CDR3 sequence (DNA): TGTGCCAGCAGTTTCGGGACTAGGGGGGGGAAATTTTACAATGAGCAGTTCTTC.

This clone was counted a single time. V gene TRBV9 combines with J gene TRBJ2-5, with 8 bases that match TRBD2. Looked up from germline, CDR1 is SGDLS and CDR2 is YYNGEE. With 1 base clipped from V and 2 bases from J, the junction kept 10 bases outside the gene matches. CDR3 size: 17 residues. CDR3 amino acids: CASSVTPSQRGQETQYF. CDR3 in DNA: TGTGCCAGCAGCGTAACACCTTCCCAGCGGGGGCAAGAGACCCAGTACTTC.